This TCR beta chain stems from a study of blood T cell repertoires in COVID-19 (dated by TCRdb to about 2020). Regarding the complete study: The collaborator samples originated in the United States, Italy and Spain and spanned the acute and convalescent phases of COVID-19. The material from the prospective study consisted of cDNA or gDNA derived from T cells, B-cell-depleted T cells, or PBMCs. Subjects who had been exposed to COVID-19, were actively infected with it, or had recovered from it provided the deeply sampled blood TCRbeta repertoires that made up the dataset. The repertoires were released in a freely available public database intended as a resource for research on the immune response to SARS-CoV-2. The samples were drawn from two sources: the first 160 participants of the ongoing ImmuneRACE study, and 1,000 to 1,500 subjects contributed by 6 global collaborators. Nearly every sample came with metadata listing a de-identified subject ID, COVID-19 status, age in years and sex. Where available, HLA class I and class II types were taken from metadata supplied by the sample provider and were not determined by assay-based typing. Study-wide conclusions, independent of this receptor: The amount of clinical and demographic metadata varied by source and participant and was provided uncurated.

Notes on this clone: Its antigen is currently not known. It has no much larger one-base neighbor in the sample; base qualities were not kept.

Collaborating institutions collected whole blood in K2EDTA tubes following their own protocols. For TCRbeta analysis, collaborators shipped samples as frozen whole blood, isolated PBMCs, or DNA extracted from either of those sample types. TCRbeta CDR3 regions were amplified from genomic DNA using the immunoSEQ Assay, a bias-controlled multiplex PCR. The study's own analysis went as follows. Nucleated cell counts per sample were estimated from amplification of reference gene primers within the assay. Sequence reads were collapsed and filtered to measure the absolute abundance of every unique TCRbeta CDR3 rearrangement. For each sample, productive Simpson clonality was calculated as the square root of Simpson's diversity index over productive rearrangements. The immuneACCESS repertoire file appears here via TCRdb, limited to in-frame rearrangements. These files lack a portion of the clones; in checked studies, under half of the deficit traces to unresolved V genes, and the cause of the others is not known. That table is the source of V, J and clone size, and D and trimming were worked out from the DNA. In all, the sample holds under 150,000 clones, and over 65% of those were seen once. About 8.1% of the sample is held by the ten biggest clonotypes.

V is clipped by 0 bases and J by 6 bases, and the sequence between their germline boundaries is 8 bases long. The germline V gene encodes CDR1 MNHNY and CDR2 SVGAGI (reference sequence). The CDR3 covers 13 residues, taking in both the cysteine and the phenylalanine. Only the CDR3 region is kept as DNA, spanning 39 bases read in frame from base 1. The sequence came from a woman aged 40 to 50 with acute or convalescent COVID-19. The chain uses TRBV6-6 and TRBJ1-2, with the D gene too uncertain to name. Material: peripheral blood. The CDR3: CASSYSRDNGYTF. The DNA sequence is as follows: TGTGCCAGCAGTTACTCACGTGACAATGGCTACACCTTC.